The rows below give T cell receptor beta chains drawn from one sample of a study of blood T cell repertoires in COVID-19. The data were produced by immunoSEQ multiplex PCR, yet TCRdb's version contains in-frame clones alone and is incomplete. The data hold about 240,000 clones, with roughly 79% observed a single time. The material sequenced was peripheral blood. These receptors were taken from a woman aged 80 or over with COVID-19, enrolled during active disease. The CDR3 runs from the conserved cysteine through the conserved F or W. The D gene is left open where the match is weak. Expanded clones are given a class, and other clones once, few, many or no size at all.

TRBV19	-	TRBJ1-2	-	TGTGCCAGTAGTACCCTCCCCGGGACAAACACGAACTATGGCTACACCTTC	CASSTLPGTNTNYGYTF
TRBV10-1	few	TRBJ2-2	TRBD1	TGCGCCAGCAGTGAACAGGGGGCCGCCGGGGAGCTGTTTTTT	CASSEQGAAGELFF
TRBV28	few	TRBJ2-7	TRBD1	TGTGCCAGCAGCCCCCCACAGGGGGAGTACGAGCAGTACTTC	CASSPPQGEYEQYF
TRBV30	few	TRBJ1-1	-	TGTGCCTGGAGTTTAGGACTCTCTGGCGGCACTGAAGCTTTCTTT	CAWSLGLSGGTEAFF
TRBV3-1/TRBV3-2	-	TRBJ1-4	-	TGTGCCAGCAGTTCAGGGTTGGCTAATGAAAAACTGTTTTTT	CASSSGLANEKLFF
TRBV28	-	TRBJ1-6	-	TGTGCCAGCAGACGCCAGGGGTCGCCCCTCCACTTT	CASRRQGSPLHF
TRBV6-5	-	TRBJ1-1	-	TGTGCCAGCACCCGAATTCAGGGGCCCGCTTTCTTT	CASTRIQGPAFF
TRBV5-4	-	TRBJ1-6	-	TGTGCCAGCTCGGATGGCGGTGGAGGGGCAGGGAGGTCACCCCTCCACTTT	CASSDGGGGAGRSPLHF
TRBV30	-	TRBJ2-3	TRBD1	TGTGCCTGGAACAGGGGATACACAGATACGCAGTATTTT	CAWNRGYTDTQYF
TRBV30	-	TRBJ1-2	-	TGTGCCTGGAGTGTACTTGGCCGGGGAGGAGATGGCTACACCTTC	CAWSVLGRGGDGYTF
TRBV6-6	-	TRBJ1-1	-	TGTGCCAGCAGTTTGCGGGAGGCGAGTGAAGCTTTCTTT	CASSLREASEAFF
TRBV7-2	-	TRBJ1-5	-	TGTGCCAGCAGTCTCAACCGGGACAACAATCAGCCCCAGCATTTT	CASSLNRDNNQPQHF
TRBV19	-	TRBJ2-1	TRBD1	TGTGCCAGTAGTACAACAGGGGGGACCTACAATGAGCAGTTCTTC	CASSTTGGTYNEQFF
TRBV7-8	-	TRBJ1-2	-	TGTGCCAGCAGCTTTGGAGGATACGGACGAGGCTACACCTTC	CASSFGGYGRGYTF
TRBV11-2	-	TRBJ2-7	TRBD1	TGTGCCAGCAGCGGGACAGAGGCCTACGAGCAGTACTTC	CASSGTEAYEQYF
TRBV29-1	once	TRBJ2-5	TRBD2	TGCAGCGCCAGACTAGCGGAAGAGACCCAGTACTTC	CSARLAEETQYF
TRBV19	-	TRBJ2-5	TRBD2	TGTGCCAGTAGACCAGGGACTAGCGGAATAGAGACCCAGTACTTC	CASRPGTSGIETQYF
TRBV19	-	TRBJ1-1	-	TGTGCCAGTAGTATAGTGGGGGCGGATCAAGCTTTCTTT	CASSIVGADQAFF
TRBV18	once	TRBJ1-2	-	TGTGCCAGCTCACCCCGAGAAGTGACAGCCTACTGCACCTTC	CASSPREVTAYCTF
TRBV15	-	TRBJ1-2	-	TGTGCCACCAGCATCCTCAGGGAGGTGGAAGGCTACACCTTC	CATSILREVEGYTF
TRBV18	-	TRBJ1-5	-	TGTGCCAGCTCACAAACGGACAGTTCAAATCAGCCCCAGCATTTT	CASSQTDSSNQPQHF
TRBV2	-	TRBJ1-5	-	TGTGCCAGCAGTGAATCAGGGTGGCGTCAGCCCCAGCATTTT	CASSESGWRQPQHF
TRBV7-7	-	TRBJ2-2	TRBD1	TGTGCTAGCAGCCCCCGTGACAGGGGTACCGGGGAGCTGTTTTTT	CASSPRDRGTGELFF
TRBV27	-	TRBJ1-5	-	TGTGCCAGCAGAACAGCATATAGCAATCAGCCCCAGCATTTT	CASRTAYSNQPQHF
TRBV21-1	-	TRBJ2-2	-	TGTGCCCCCCAGGGGGCTAGCGGGAGGATGGGCACCGGGGAGCTGTTTTTT	CAPQGASGRMGTGELFF
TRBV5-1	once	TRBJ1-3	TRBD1	TGCGCCAGCAGCTCTTACCTGGACAGGCTCCCCCCTGGAAACACCATATATTTT	CASSSYLDRLPPGNTIYF
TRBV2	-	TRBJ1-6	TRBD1	TGTGCCAGCAGTGCATCGGAGAGGGGGCGTAATAATTCACCCCTCCACTTT	CASSASERGRNNSPLHF
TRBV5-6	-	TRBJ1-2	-	TGTGCCAGCAGCTTGTTTGGGAGAGGCTACACCTTC	CASSLFGRGYTF
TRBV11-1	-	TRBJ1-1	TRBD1	TGTGCCAGCAGCCGCGGACAGGCGAACACTGAAGCTTTCTTT	CASSRGQANTEAFF
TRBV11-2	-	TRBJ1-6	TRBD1	TGTGCCAGCAGCTTGGGACAGGGATCGAATTCACCCCTCCACTTT	CASSLGQGSNSPLHF
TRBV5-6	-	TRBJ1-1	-	TGTGCCAGCAGCCTTAACACTGAAGCTTTCTTT	CASSLNTEAFF
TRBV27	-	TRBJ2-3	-	TGTGCCAGCAGTCCCGCCGGGTTGGGGGCTAGCACAGATACGCAGTATTTT	CASSPAGLGASTDTQYF
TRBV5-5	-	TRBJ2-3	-	TGTGCCAGCAGACGACAGGGAGGCACGCAGTATTTT	CASRRQGGTQYF
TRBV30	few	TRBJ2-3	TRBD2	TGTGCCTGGACCCCGGGACTAGCGGGGGCCTTTAGCACAGATACGCAGTATTTT	CAWTPGLAGAFSTDTQYF
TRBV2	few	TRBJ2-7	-	TGTGCCAGCAGCCAACAGGGTGCCCCCTACGAGCAGTACTTC	CASSQQGAPYEQYF
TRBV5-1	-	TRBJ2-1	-	TGCGCCAGCACCAGGACTCCGCCAAGTAATGAGCAGTTCTTC	CASTRTPPSNEQFF
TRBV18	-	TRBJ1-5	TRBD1	TGTGCCAGCTCACCGCCGGGACAGACGAATCAGCCCCAGCATTTT	CASSPPGQTNQPQHF
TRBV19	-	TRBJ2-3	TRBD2	TGTGCCAGTGGTGGAGGGAGGGACACAGATACGCAGTATTTT	CASGGGRDTDTQYF
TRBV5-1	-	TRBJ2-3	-	TGCGCCAGCAGCTCGTCAACAGGGAAGGCGCAATCAGATACGCAGTATTTT	CASSSSTGKAQSDTQYF